The 10 T cell receptor beta chains below were found in one sample sequenced in a study of post-analysis software for immune sequencing data. TCR beta libraries were prepared from cDNA with unique molecular identifiers. TCRdb ran MiXCR on the PCR reads and lists one entry per CDR3 protein. Of more than 450,000 distinct CDR3 sequences listed, roughly two fifths were seen once; the top ten hold 1.7%. Whole-study results and caveats: Five TRBV segments, including TRBV5-6, TRBV5-1 and TRBV20-1, were more frequent in patients than controls.

These TCRs' antigens remain unknown. The sequencing input was blood. Receptors originate from a girl between 5 and 17 years old with multiple sclerosis.

This clonotype appeared once. The rearrangement uses TRBV29-1 and TRBJ2-1; tentative D call: TRBD2 (5 bases). The V gene's germline CDR1 is SQVTM and CDR2 ANQGSEA. The CDR3 consists of 19 residues. V was cut by 7 bases and J by 6 bases, with 34 bases left in between. The CDR3 loop is CSAIEASRAGKMTGNEQFF. The CDR3 coding sequence is TGCAGCGCCATCGAAGCCTCGCGGGCCGGGAAGATGACGGGCAATGAGCAGTTCTTC.

Only a few counts were recorded for this clonotype. The CDR3 protein is CAISQGSDTQYF. CDR3 nucleotide sequence: TGTGCCATCAGCCAGGGGTCAGATACGCAGTATTTT. The chain is built from TRBV10-3 and TRBJ2-3; tentatively, D is TRBD1 (6 bases). The CDR3 length is 12 residues. Germline V gives CDR1 ENHRY, CDR2 SYGVKD. Deletions cut 6 bases from V and 4 bases from J, with 8 bases between.

The rearrangement uses TRBV3-1 and TRBJ2-3; D might be TRBD2 (7 bases). CDR1 is LGHDT, CDR2 YNNKEL, per germline (reference sequence). This CDR3 has 16 residues. The V and J ends lost 6 bases and 5 bases respectively, with 21 bases between them. The CDR3 loop is CASSQHAQGGIDTQYF. The DNA of the CDR3 is TGTGCCAGCAGTCAGCATGCACAGGGAGGGATAGATACGCAGTATTTT.

This clonotype was counted only a few times. The chain recombines TRBV5-1 with TRBJ2-7; 9 bases are shared with TRBD2. Germline V CDR1 and CDR2: SGHRS, YFSETQ. J gave up 0 bases and V 4 bases, and 8 bases lay outside the gene matches. CDR3 length: 16 amino acids. CDR3 bases: TGCGCCAGCAGCGATCCTCCTAGCGGGATCTCCTACGAGCAGTACTTC. This sequence encodes CASSDPPSGISYEQYF.

Concerning this clonotype: One junction end disagrees with the germline gene, perhaps due to a read error. The V and J genes are TRBV15 and TRBJ2-5; tentatively, D is TRBD1 or TRBD2 (5 bases each). This CDR3 has 12 residues. The germline gives CDR1 LNHNV, CDR2 YYDKDF (reference sequence). The CDR3 DNA reads TGTGCCACCAGGCGAGTGGGGGAGACCCCGTACTTC. Its translation is CATRRVGETPYF.

The chain has TRBV3-1 and TRBJ2-7; perhaps TRBD2 as D (5 bases). CDR3 length equals 15 residues. V lost 4 bases to trimming and J lost 4 bases, with 17 bases between them. Germline V gene lookup returns CDR1 LGHDT and CDR2 YNNKEL (reference sequence). The CDR3 loop is CASSPAFNEGYEQYF. DNA of the CDR3: TGTGCCAGCAGCCCTGCTTTTAACGAGGGATACGAGCAGTACTTC.

This clonotype came up a few times. V is TRBV12-3 or TRBV12-4 and J is TRBJ2-7, with D perhaps given as TRBD1 or TRBD2 (5 bases each). The J call may not be correct, given that the DNA end is closer to TRBJ2-5. CDR3 length equals 12 residues. CDR3 amino acids: CASSGAEETQYF. The CDR3 DNA is TGTGCCAGCAGCGGGGCGGAGGAGACCCAGTACTTC.

The genes are TRBV20-1 and TRBJ2-3, with 7 bases matching TRBD2. Germline CDR1 reads DFQATT; CDR2 reads SNEGSKA (reference sequence). The V segment lost 6 bases and the J segment 4 bases; nucleotides outside the gene matches: 10. The CDR3 contains 14 residues. This CDR3 is CSALGLAAPDTQYF. The CDR3 region has the DNA TGCAGTGCCTTGGGGCTAGCGGCTCCAGATACGCAGTATTTT.

The gene calls are TRBV6-1 and TRBJ2-1; possibly TRBD2 for D (5 bases). Germline V gene lookup returns CDR1 MNHNS and CDR2 SASEGT. The CDR3 contains 13 residues. Deletions cut 1 base from V and 7 bases from J, with 8 bases between. CDR3 DNA sequence: TGTGCCAGCAGTGAAGTCGGGGTAAATGAGCAGTTCTTC. It is translated as CASSEVGVNEQFF.

The chain has TRBV5-1 and TRBJ2-3, with a weak D call TRBD1 (5 bases). There are 15 residues in the CDR3. Trimming removed 2 bases at V and 0 bases at J, with 10 bases between. Germline assignment: CDR1 SGHRS and CDR2 YFSETQ. This CDR3 reads CASSLYRGSTDTQYF. CDR3 in DNA: TGCGCCAGCAGCTTATATAGGGGAAGCACAGATACGCAGTATTTT.